The 31 T cell receptor beta chains given below trace back to one sample, sequenced in a study of shared clonotypes between healthy human individuals. Here immunoSEQ multiplex PCR was the method, and the copy in TCRdb shows in-frame clones only, minus some. The data show hundreds of thousands of clones, around 80% seen once. Sequencing used PBMCs. These receptors were taken from a woman in her thirties or forties in good health. Some clones in this sample may be carry-over from other donors' samples.

The chain carries TRBV19 and TRBJ1-2, with D possibly TRBD1 on 5 matching bases. CDR1 LNHDA and CDR2 SQIVND come from the germline V gene (reference sequence). V shed 6 bases and J shed 7 bases, with 15 bases lying between them. The CDR3 sequence is 13 residues long. The CDR3 protein is CASSPSRVSGYTF. The CDR3 DNA follows: TGTGCCAGTAGCCCCTCCAGGGTAAGTGGCTACACCTTC. The entire variable domain, with the rest obtained from reference TRBV19 and TRBJ1-2, is as follows: DGGITQSPKYLFRKEGQNVTLSCEQNLNHDAMYWYRQDPGQGLRLIYYSQIVNDFQKGDIAEGYSVSREKKESFPLTVTSAQKNPTAFYLCASSPSRVSGYTFGSGTRLTVV.

The gene calls are TRBV28 and TRBJ1-1; D is ambiguous. This CDR3 has 11 amino acids. The germline gives CDR1 MDHEN, CDR2 SYDVKM. V was shortened by 5 bases and J by 8 bases, with 9 bases between the two germline ends. CDR3 in DNA: TGTGCCAGCAGTAACAGAAGAGAAGCTTTCTTT. This codes for CASSNRREAFF.

About this clone: This is likely an artifact of a read error, given a far larger clone one base away. Other DNA sequences in this sample translate to the same CDR3. V is TRBV29-1 and J is TRBJ2-1, with 10 bases that match TRBD1. Germline V gives CDR1 SQVTM, CDR2 ANQGSEA. Trimming cost V 6 bases and J 7 bases; bases outside gene matches: 6. CDR3 length: 13 residues. The chain's CDR3 is CSVGTGVVNEQFF. The CDR3 DNA sequence: TGCAGCGTCGGGACAGGGGTGGTAAATGAGCAGTTCTTC.

A word on this clone: The sample carries other DNA sequences with the same CDR3. The rearrangement joins TRBV7-9 to TRBJ1-6, with a possible D match to TRBD1 (6 bases). Per the germline V gene, CDR1 is SEHNR and CDR2 is FQNEAQ (reference sequence). Trimming took off 5 bases at V and 7 bases at J, with 18 bases between the two ends. The CDR3 is 16 residues long. CDR3 coding DNA: TGTGCCAGCAGCCCCGGGGCGGGGGCGCAAAATTCACCCCTCCACTTT. Residues: CASSPGAGAQNSPLHF.

CDR3 sequence reads: CASKGQVSTEAFF. CDR3 bases: TGTGCCAGCAAAGGACAGGTTTCAACTGAAGCTTTCTTT. The rearrangement links TRBV18 to TRBJ1-1; 7 bases are a match to TRBD1. Trimming cost V 8 bases and J 5 bases; bases outside gene matches: 8. The CDR3 is 13 residues long. Per the germline V gene, CDR1 is KGHSH and CDR2 is LQKENI.

The chain combines TRBV28 with TRBJ2-5, with TRBD1 identical over 9 bases. Germline V lookup: CDR1 MDHEN, CDR2 SYDVKM. The CDR3 spans 14 residues. After removal of 8 bases from V and 5 bases from J, the junction contained 9 bases not matched to a gene. The CDR3 nucleotides are TGTGCCAGCCAAACCGGGACAGGGAGGGAGACCCAGTACTTC. Amino acids: CASQTGTGRETQYF.

The V call is TRBV5-5, the J call TRBJ2-2; D is perhaps TRBD2 (6 bases). The CDR3 is 16 amino acids. Trimming left V 4 bases short and J 2 bases short, with 15 bases between. The germline V gene has CDR1 SGHKS and CDR2 YYEKEE (reference sequence). The DNA of the CDR3 is TGTGCCAGCAGCCCGGGGGACGGCGGAAACACCGGGGAGCTGTTTTTT. This translates into CASSPGDGGNTGELFF. The whole variable domain, remainder taken from reference TRBV5-5 and TRBJ2-2, is DAGVTQSPTHLIKTRGQQVTLRCSPISGHKSVSWYQQVLGQGPQFIFQYYEKEERGRGNFPDRFSARQFPNYSSELNVNALLLGDSALYLCASSPGDGGNTGELFFGEGSRLTVL.

This chain connects TRBV19 to TRBJ2-5; 8 bases are shared with TRBD2. Looked up from germline, CDR1 is LNHDA and CDR2 is SQIVND (reference sequence). The CDR3 is made up of 18 amino acids. Trimming took 1 base from V and 4 from J; bases not matched to a gene: 14. In nucleotides, the CDR3 is TGTGCCAGTAGTATAGTTGAAGCGGGGGCCGATGGTGGAGAGACCCAGTACTTC. Its translation: CASSIVEAGADGGETQYF. The variable domain in full, with the rest retrieved from reference TRBV19 and TRBJ2-5, is DGGITQSPKYLFRKEGQNVTLSCEQNLNHDAMYWYRQDPGQGLRLIYYSQIVNDFQKGDIAEGYSVSREKKESFPLTVTSAQKNPTAFYLCASSIVEAGADGGETQYFGPGTRLLVL.

The genes are TRBV5-1 and TRBJ2-5, with D perhaps being TRBD1 or TRBD2 (5 bases each). The CDR3 is 13 residues long. CDR1 is SGHRS and CDR2 is YFSETQ in the germline V gene. Deletions cut 4 bases from V and 4 bases from J, with 11 bases between. The CDR3 spells CASSGGRAETQYF. The CDR3 DNA follows: TGCGCCAGCAGCGGGGGACGGGCAGAGACCCAGTACTTC.

The chain couples TRBV6-1 to TRBJ2-7; TRBD1 aligns across 7 bases. Germline loops: CDR1 MNHNS, CDR2 SASEGT. Unmatched junction bases numbered 4, after V lost 8 bases and J lost 0 bases. The CDR3 sequence is 13 residues long. CDR3 amino acids: CASGGQNSYEQYF. The CDR3, as DNA: TGTGCCAGCGGGGGACAGAACTCCTACGAGCAGTACTTC.

This chain uses TRBV2 with TRBJ2-3; D is uncertain. The germline gives CDR1 SNHLY, CDR2 FYNNEI. V was clipped by 7 bases and J by 4 bases, with 9 bases between them. The CDR3 runs 12 residues. The CDR3 reads CASNLASDTQYF. Here the CDR3 DNA reads TGTGCCAGCAACTTGGCCTCAGATACGCAGTATTTT.

The CDR3 nucleotides read TGTGCCAGCTCACCACCGAGCTCGAGGGGGCTCTATGGCTACACCTTC. Its protein is CASSPPSSRGLYGYTF. This chain connects TRBV18 to TRBJ1-2; 7 bases match TRBD1. In germline, CDR1 is KGHSH, CDR2 LQKENI. The length of the CDR3 is 16 residues. After removal of 0 bases from V and 4 bases from J, the junction contained 8 bases not matched to a gene.

This chain links TRBV18 with TRBJ1-2, with 8 positions matching TRBD1. J gave up 7 bases and V 3 bases, and 10 bases lay outside the gene matches. The CDR3 runs to 15 residues. Germline CDR1 and CDR2: KGHSH and LQKENI. The CDR3 here is CASSPGQGDLGGYTF. The CDR3, as DNA: TGTGCCAGCTCACCCGGACAGGGTGATTTAGGTGGCTACACCTTC.

V gene TRBV4-3 combines with J gene TRBJ2-1, with 7 bases matching TRBD2. The V and J ends lost 1 base and 0 bases, in that order; junction bases with no gene match: 6. The CDR3 consists of 17 residues. The V gene's germline CDR1 is LGHNA and CDR2 YSLEER. CDR3 sequence: CASSQATSESSYNEQFF. For the CDR3, the DNA is TGCGCCAGCAGCCAAGCAACTAGCGAGAGCTCCTACAATGAGCAGTTCTTC.

The chain joins TRBV7-3 to TRBJ2-3, with 8 bases matching TRBD2. V was pared by 5 bases and J by 4 bases, with 8 bases of the junction left unmatched. The CDR3 runs to 15 residues. The germline V gene encodes CDR1 SGHTA and CDR2 FQGTGA. CDR3 protein: CASSPQAGVSDTQYF. The CDR3 coding sequence is TGTGCCAGCAGCCCTCAAGCGGGAGTTTCAGATACGCAGTATTTT.

The V call is TRBV11-2, the J call TRBJ1-5; 7 bases are a match to TRBD1. The CDR3 is 16 amino acids. In germline, CDR1 is SGHAT, CDR2 FQNNGV. V shed 0 bases, J shed 3 bases, and the junction held 5 bases outside the gene matches. This CDR3 reads CASSLDEGQPNQPQHF. The CDR3 coding sequence is TGTGCCAGCAGCTTAGATGAGGGACAGCCCAATCAGCCCCAGCATTTT.

The V and J genes are TRBV6-1 and TRBJ1-1, with D possibly TRBD1 on 5 matching bases. The germline V gene encodes CDR1 MNHNS and CDR2 SASEGT. There are 17 residues in the CDR3. With 0 bases removed from V and 0 bases from J, the gap between germline ends came to 14 bases. The CDR3 spells CASSEATGAAMNTEAFF. The CDR3 nucleotides are TGTGCCAGCAGTGAAGCGACCGGGGCGGCGATGAACACTGAAGCTTTCTTT.

This sequence joins TRBV18 and TRBJ1-3; D not resolved. Trimming removed 3 bases at V and 4 bases at J, with 1 base between. The CDR3 has 11 amino acids. Looked up from germline, CDR1 is KGHSH and CDR2 is LQKENI. This chain's CDR3 is CASSPGNTIYF. In DNA, the CDR3 is TGTGCCAGCTCACCGGGAAACACCATATATTTT.

The sample holds a few counts of this clone. The chain combines TRBV27 with TRBJ1-2; TRBD1 aligns across 11 bases. The CDR3 has 15 amino acids. Germline CDR1 MNHEY, CDR2 SMNVEV (reference sequence). V was clipped by 5 bases and J by 4 bases; unmatched bases: 6. This chain's CDR3 is CASSPGTGGPYGYTF. The CDR3 DNA reads as TGTGCCAGCAGTCCCGGGACAGGGGGACCCTATGGCTACACCTTC.

For this clone: This may be a read error: a much more frequent sequence differs by one nucleotide. This chain uses TRBV6-1 with TRBJ1-5, with a weak D call TRBD1 (6 bases). Germline loops: CDR1 MNHNS, CDR2 SASEGT. CDR3 size: 16 residues. CDR3 loop: CACSERTVAFNQPQHF. The CDR3 DNA reads TGTGCCTGCAGTGAGAGGACAGTTGCATTTAATCAGCCCCAGCATTTT.

This chain joins TRBV7-8 and TRBJ2-3; possibly TRBD1 or TRBD2 for D (5 bases each). Germline assignment: CDR1 SGHVS and CDR2 FQNEAQ. CDR3 size: 15 residues. The germline V and J ends were trimmed by 7 bases and 5 bases, with 19 bases remaining between them. CDR3: CASIYSRGRGDTQYF. The CDR3 nucleotides are TGTGCCAGCATCTATTCGAGGGGACGAGGAGATACGCAGTATTTT.

J is TRBJ1-4 and V is TRBV28; maybe TRBD1 (6 bases). V was shortened by 5 bases and J by 7 bases, with 14 bases between the two germline ends. The CDR3 has 14 amino acids. Germline V gene data show CDR1 as MDHEN and CDR2 as SYDVKM. The CDR3 is CASSQGSASEKLFF. The CDR3 DNA follows: TGTGCCAGCAGTCAGGGGTCGGCCAGTGAAAAACTGTTTTTT.

The V call is TRBV29-1, the J call TRBJ2-5, with a weak D call TRBD1 (6 bases). The CDR3 covers 13 residues. Germline V gene lookup returns CDR1 SQVTM and CDR2 ANQGSEA. V shed 5 bases and J shed 2 bases, with 12 bases lying between them. CDR3 sequence (DNA): TGCAGCGTTAGGGGGACACTTCAAGAGACCCAGTACTTC. Its protein product is CSVRGTLQETQYF.

The genes are TRBV11-2 and TRBJ2-6; TRBD1 aligns across 10 bases. Per germline, CDR1 SGHAT and CDR2 FQNNGV. Unmatched junction bases numbered 6, after V lost 1 base and J lost 0 bases. The CDR3 covers 19 residues. The CDR3 here is CASSLGYRTGGSGANVLTF. The CDR3 DNA follows: TGTGCCAGCAGCTTAGGTTATAGGACAGGGGGCTCTGGGGCCAACGTCCTGACTTTC. Looking up the rest from reference TRBV11-2 and TRBJ2-6 gives the full variable domain: EAGVAQSPRYKIIEKRQSVAFWCNPISGHATLYWYQQILGQGPKLLIQFQNNGVVDDSQLPKDRFSAERLKGVDSTLKIQPAKLEDSAVYLCASSLGYRTGGSGANVLTFGAGSRLTVL.

This chain connects TRBV10-1 to TRBJ1-1; no clear D. With 1 base removed from V and 2 bases from J, the gap between germline ends came to 14 bases. The CDR3 length is 16 residues. Per germline, CDR1 WNHNN and CDR2 SYGVQD (reference sequence). The CDR3 region is CASSEYGRRKNTEAFF. The CDR3 DNA sequence: TGCGCCAGCAGTGAGTATGGGCGCCGGAAAAACACTGAAGCTTTCTTT.

V usage is TRBV4-2 and J usage is TRBJ2-3, with 11 bases aligning to TRBD2. The CDR3 runs to 16 residues. V lost 4 bases to trimming and J lost 0 bases; unmatched junction nucleotides: 3. CDR1 and CDR2 (germline): LGHNA, YNFKEQ. The chain's CDR3 is CASSPRTSGSTDTQYF. The CDR3 nucleotides read TGTGCCAGCAGCCCCCGGACTAGCGGGAGCACAGATACGCAGTATTTT.

V gene TRBV11-2 combines with J gene TRBJ2-7, with 9 bases matching TRBD2. With 3 bases clipped from V and 4 bases from J, the junction kept 4 bases outside the gene matches. This CDR3 is built from 14 residues. The germline gives CDR1 SGHAT, CDR2 FQNNGV. The CDR3, as DNA: TGTGCCAGCAGCTTGGAAGCGGGAGGATACGAGCAGTACTTC. Translating it yields CASSLEAGGYEQYF.

This clone has only one observation. This rearrangement joins TRBV5-1 to TRBJ2-7; 7 nucleotides align to TRBD2. V shed 4 bases, J shed 3 bases, and the junction held 7 bases outside the gene matches. There are 14 residues in the CDR3. Germline V gene lookup returns CDR1 SGHRS and CDR2 YFSETQ. The CDR3, as DNA: TGCGCCAGCAGCACCGAGACTAGCAGCTACGAGCAGTACTTC. Translating it yields CASSTETSSYEQYF.

There are a few counts of this clone. Other DNA sequences from this sample encode an identical CDR3 as well. The V call is TRBV2, the J call TRBJ2-6; D not certain. This CDR3 has 14 residues. The ends were cut back, 0 bases at V and 4 bases at J, with 4 bases in the middle. The germline V gene has CDR1 SNHLY and CDR2 FYNNEI. The CDR3 nucleotides are TGTGCCAGCAGTGAAGCGCCCGGGGCCAACGTCCTGACTTTC. It specifies CASSEAPGANVLTF.

The chain uses TRBV7-3 and TRBJ1-1; no firm D call. The germline gives CDR1 SGHTA, CDR2 FQGTGA. Trimming removed 2 bases from V and 6 bases from J, with 10 bases in between. This CDR3 region has 13 residues. The CDR3, as DNA: TGTGCCAGCAGCTTATTCTTCCAGTCTGAAGCTTTCTTT. It translates to CASSLFFQSEAFF.

The rearrangement joins TRBV7-3 to TRBJ2-3; D is perhaps TRBD1 (7 bases). The CDR3 covers 20 residues. From germline, CDR1 is SGHTA and CDR2 FQGTGA. Trimming removed 1 base at V and 2 bases at J, with 25 bases between. This chain's CDR3 is CASSLRGPRGATEYTDTQYF. The CDR3, as DNA: TGTGCCAGCAGCTTAAGGGGACCCAGGGGGGCCACTGAATACACAGATACGCAGTATTTT.